This T cell receptor beta chain was sequenced for a study of blood T cell repertoires in COVID-19. Study details: Collection of acute and convalescent COVID-19 samples took place in the United States, Italy and Spain.

Germline values: CDR1 SGHTA, CDR2 FQGTGA. This CDR3 contains 18 residues. Trimming removed 2 bases from V and 1 base from J; junction bases left unmatched: 13. TCRdb's copy holds only in-frame clones and misses some; the assay was immunoSEQ multiplex PCR. The sample consists of under 300,000 clones, around 81% of them appearing once. The specimen sequenced was peripheral blood. The chain is built from TRBV7-3 and TRBJ1-1; 7 bases are shared with TRBD1. The clonotype comes from a woman aged 55 to 70 with active or convalescent COVID-19. The DNA for the CDR3 is TGTGCCAGCAGCTTATCAGGGCGACGGGGGACAGCGAACACTGAAGCTTTCTTT. Encoded protein: CASSLSGRRGTANTEAFF.